This T cell receptor beta chain originates from a study of neurological immune-mediated disorders. General observations from the study: Multiple sclerosis, the disease with the least TCR clonal expansion, fell below healthy controls, whereas HTLV-1-associated myelopathy showed the most.

The unsorted libraries had their origin in 2 million PBMCs stored at -80 C. Every sequencing run drew on 15-18 subjects and yielded over 200 million TCR-beta sequences. TCRdb independently ran MiXCR on the 5' RACE reads; one entry per CDR3 protein. The repertoire consists of about 74,000 distinct CDR3 sequences, with around 5.2% occurring once and the leading ten covering just under 7.5%. This clonotype occurred many times. What it recognizes is unknown. Input material: PBMCs. This sequence originates from a young man with multiple sclerosis.

CDR3 sequence reads: CASRATTGHGYTF. In DNA form, the CDR3 reads TGTGCCAGCAGGGCGACGACAGGTCATGGCTACACCTTC. This chain links TRBV5-6 with TRBJ1-2; possible D gene TRBD1, 6 bases. With 5 bases removed from V and 6 bases from J, the gap between germline ends came to 14 bases. Germline V CDR1 and CDR2: SGHDT, YYEEEE. The CDR3 sequence is 13 residues long.